Listed here are 21 T cell receptor beta chains from one sample, sequenced in a study of shared clonotypes between healthy human individuals. Clones were read by immunoSEQ multiplex PCR, and TCRdb kept only the in-frame ones, dropping some. Of about 2.1 million clones detected, roughly 93% appear once; the ten largest clones hold about 1.7%. Positively selected for CCR7, the CD45RO-negative cells used as naive CD8 cells excluded terminally differentiated effector memory CD45RA+ cells. The sequenced sample consisted of naive CD8+ T cells from PBMCs. The receptors were sampled from a man aged 18 to 35 in good health. Some clones in this sample may be carry-over from other donors' samples.

This clone was detected only once. The chain joins TRBV21-1 to TRBJ2-7; the table's D call, TRBD1, was not checked against the DNA. TRBV21-1 is noted as a pseudogene. This CDR3 has 15 amino acids. In DNA form, the CDR3 reads TGTGCCAGCAGCAAACGGACAGAGCGATCCTACGAGCAGTACTTC. The encoded protein is CASSKRTERSYEQYF.

The chain links TRBV6-5 to TRBJ2-5; D unclear. The CDR3 consists of 13 residues. Per germline, CDR1 MNHEY and CDR2 SVGAGI. Trimming removed 1 base from V and 2 bases from J, with 5 bases in between. CDR3: CASSYLGQETQYF. The DNA of the CDR3 is TGTGCCAGCAGTTACTTGGGACAAGAGACCCAGTACTTC.

The chain links TRBV6-5 to TRBJ2-3; D is unresolved. The CDR3 length is 12 residues. Trimming removed 2 bases from V and 6 bases from J, with 6 bases in between. Germline assignment: CDR1 MNHEY and CDR2 SVGAGI. The CDR3 sequence is CASSYVGDTQYF. The CDR3 DNA is TGTGCCAGCAGTTACGTAGGGGATACGCAGTATTTT.

This chain links TRBV6-5 with TRBJ2-1; possibly TRBD2 for D (6 bases). V lost 7 bases to trimming and J lost 7 bases, with 20 bases between them. In germline, CDR1 is MNHEY, CDR2 SVGAGI. The CDR3 is 15 amino acids. CDR3 in amino acids: CASTESRESGNEQFF. CDR3 coding DNA: TGTGCCAGCACCGAATCCCGGGAGAGTGGGAATGAGCAGTTCTTC.

The chain links TRBV10-3 to TRBJ2-7; TRBD1 matches 10 bases. V was pared by 6 bases and J by 5 bases, with 7 bases of the junction left unmatched. Germline lookup yields CDR1 ENHRY and CDR2 SYGVKD. CDR3 length: 14 residues. Here the CDR3 reads CAIRGQGSYDEQYF. DNA for the CDR3: TGTGCCATCAGGGGACAGGGGAGTTACGACGAGCAGTACTTC.

The CDR3: CASSQEGTSGRSYEQYF. CDR3 coding DNA: TGTGCCAGCAGCCAAGAAGGGACTAGCGGGAGGTCCTACGAGCAGTACTTC. V and J are TRBV4-2 and TRBJ2-7, with TRBD2 identical over 15 bases. There are 17 residues in the CDR3. Germline CDR1 is LGHNA and CDR2 is YNFKEQ. V trimming: 0 bases; J trimming: 1 base; junction bases outside the gene matches: 1.

This chain links TRBV11-2 with TRBJ2-1, with 10 bases lining up with TRBD1. Germline V gene sequence: CDR1 SGHAT, CDR2 FQNNGV. The J segment lost 4 bases and the V segment lost 5 bases, leaving 8 bases of the junction unmatched. The CDR3 is 16 residues long. The CDR3 protein is CASSQGVDRGYNEQFF. The CDR3 DNA reads as TGTGCCAGCAGCCAAGGGGTGGACAGGGGGTACAATGAGCAGTTCTTC.

The J gene is TRBJ2-1, the V gene TRBV11-1, with 11 bases matching TRBD2. This CDR3 comprises 17 residues. Per germline, CDR1 SGHAT and CDR2 FQDESV (reference sequence). J was trimmed by 3 bases and V by 2 bases; bases with no gene match: 6. CDR3 residues: CASSLWGTSGLYNEQFF. For the CDR3, the DNA is TGTGCCAGCAGCTTATGGGGGACTAGCGGTCTCTACAATGAGCAGTTCTTC.

This clone was seen just once. The V and J genes are TRBV28 and TRBJ2-1; D possibly corresponds to TRBD2 (6 bases). V was pared by 3 bases and J by 9 bases, with 18 bases between. The CDR3 runs 15 residues. Germline V lookup: CDR1 MDHEN, CDR2 SYDVKM. CDR3 region: CASSFVAGSVREQFF. As DNA, the CDR3 is TGTGCCAGCAGTTTCGTTGCGGGATCTGTCCGTGAGCAGTTCTTC.

The rearrangement uses TRBV5-6 and TRBJ1-2; tentative D call: TRBD1 (5 bases). Trimming pared 0 bases from V and 0 bases from J, leaving 12 bases between. The CDR3 has 16 residues. CDR1 SGHDT and CDR2 YYEEEE come from the germline V gene. CDR3 amino acids: CASSLVGTAANYGYTF. CDR3 nucleotide sequence: TGTGCCAGCAGCTTGGTCGGGACGGCAGCTAACTATGGCTACACCTTC.

On this clone: The identical CDR3 is also encoded by other nucleotide sequences in the sample. The rearrangement uses TRBV28 and TRBJ1-1; D is unresolved. The germline CDR1 and CDR2 sequences are MDHEN and SYDVKM. Trimming removed 5 bases at V and 8 bases at J, with 18 bases between. This CDR3 is 14 amino acids long. CDR3 protein: CASSPLRGRSEAFF. CDR3 in DNA: TGTGCCAGCAGTCCCCTTCGTGGTAGGAGCGAAGCTTTCTTT.

The rearrangement joins TRBV5-6 to TRBJ2-2; weak D call: TRBD1 (6 bases). Trimming removed 4 bases from V and 1 base from J, with 17 bases in between. The CDR3 sequence is 17 residues long. Germline V gene sequence: CDR1 SGHDT, CDR2 YYEEEE. The CDR3 loop is CASSGRLPGQNTGELFF. CDR3 nucleotide sequence: TGTGCCAGCAGCGGTCGACTCCCGGGACAGAACACCGGGGAGCTGTTTTTT.

This chain joins TRBV9 and TRBJ1-1; D is possibly TRBD1 (6 bases). This CDR3 spans 15 amino acids. Trimming shortened V by 4 bases and J by 0 bases, and 13 bases separated the two germline ends. Germline assignment: CDR1 SGDLS and CDR2 YYNGEE. The DNA for the CDR3 is TGTGCCAGCAGCCCCAAGGGGGTTATGAACACTGAAGCTTTCTTT. It translates to CASSPKGVMNTEAFF.

The chain links TRBV28 to TRBJ2-2, with D perhaps matching TRBD1 (5 bases). Trimming took 8 bases from V and 4 from J, leaving 14 bases between them. Germline-derived CDR1 and CDR2 are MDHEN and SYDVKM. There are 14 residues in the CDR3. CDR3 region: CASLGPGSTGELFF. The CDR3 coding sequence is TGTGCCAGCTTGGGGCCCGGGTCCACCGGGGAGCTGTTTTTT.

The chain couples TRBV9 to TRBJ1-1; D not resolved. With 0 bases removed from V and 4 bases from J, the gap between germline ends came to 16 bases. CDR3 length: 16 amino acids. CDR1 is SGDLS and CDR2 is YYNGEE in the germline V gene. CDR3 sequence: CASSVGAGGWSTEAFF. The CDR3 nucleotides read TGTGCCAGCAGCGTAGGGGCAGGCGGTTGGTCCACTGAAGCTTTCTTT.

The gene calls are TRBV6-5 and TRBJ1-1; D ambiguous. V gave up 5 bases and J gave up 1 base, with 11 bases separating them. The germline V gene has CDR1 MNHEY and CDR2 SVGAGI. The CDR3 contains 14 residues. CDR3 bases: TGTGCCAGCAGTGTAGAGCCACAGAACACTGAAGCTTTCTTT. Amino acid sequence: CASSVEPQNTEAFF.

This clone was observed a single time. The rearrangement links TRBV2 to TRBJ2-7; no reliable D call. The CDR3 runs to 13 residues. CDR1 SNHLY and CDR2 FYNNEI come from the germline V gene. V lost 9 bases, J lost 1 base, and 13 bases lay in between. The chain's CDR3 is CASEYGMSYEQYF. In DNA form, the CDR3 reads TGTGCCAGTGAGTATGGCATGTCCTACGAGCAGTACTTC.

For this clone: This sample includes further DNA sequences coding for the same CDR3. The chain combines TRBV12-5 with TRBJ2-1; D unclear. This CDR3 has 12 residues. Germline lookup yields CDR1 LGHNT and CDR2 FRNRAP. With 1 base removed from V and 7 bases from J, the gap between germline ends came to 5 bases. This CDR3 reads CASGLGGNEQFF. The CDR3 DNA reads as TGTGCTAGTGGTTTGGGGGGTAATGAGCAGTTCTTC.

About this clone itself: The identical CDR3 is also encoded by other nucleotide sequences in the sample. The rearrangement links TRBV27 to TRBJ2-1; D unclear. Germline CDR1 MNHEY, CDR2 SMNVEV (reference sequence). This CDR3 has 11 amino acids. V lost 3 bases and J 8 bases, leaving 5 bases between the germline ends. CDR3 sequence reads: CASSFGYEQFF. The CDR3 bases are TGTGCCAGCAGTTTTGGGTATGAGCAGTTCTTC.

This chain connects TRBV4-1 to TRBJ2-7; 8 nucleotides line up with TRBD1. The CDR3 extends over 18 amino acids. Germline trimming cut 3 bases from V and 2 bases from J; bases unmatched to any gene: 15. CDR1 is MGHRA and CDR2 is YSYEKL in the germline V gene. The CDR3 nucleotides read TGCGCCAGCAGCCAGGAGGGACCGCACCGGGACAGGCCCTACGAGCAGTACTTC. This sequence encodes CASSQEGPHRDRPYEQYF.

V usage is TRBV11-2 and J usage is TRBJ2-7, with 10 bases that match TRBD1. The length of the CDR3 is 14 residues. Germline CDR1 reads SGHAT; CDR2 reads FQNNGV. With 5 bases clipped from V and 5 bases from J, the junction kept 6 bases outside the gene matches. CDR3 sequence reads: CASSQGQGSHEQYF. For the CDR3, the DNA is TGTGCCAGCAGCCAGGGACAGGGGAGCCACGAGCAGTACTTC. The variable domain in full, with the rest retrieved from reference TRBV11-2 and TRBJ2-7, is EAGVAQSPRYKIIEKRQSVAFWCNPISGHATLYWYQQILGQGPKLLIQFQNNGVVDDSQLPKDRFSAERLKGVDSTLKIQPAKLEDSAVYLCASSQGQGSHEQYFGPGTRLTVT.